The T cell receptor beta chain described here comes from a study of neurological immune-mediated disorders. Whole-study findings and limits: The most TCR clonal expansion was seen in HTLV-1-associated myelopathy, whereas the least was seen in multiple sclerosis, below the level in healthy controls. The absence of shared CDR3 amino acid sequences among expanded clones across subjects suggests private repertoires in all groups.

The unsorted libraries were made from 2 million PBMCs kept at -80 C. This clonotype came up a few times. Its antigen remains unknown. The CDR3 consists of 14 residues. V was clipped by 5 bases and J by 5 bases; unmatched bases: 4. Per the germline V gene, CDR1 is MDHEN and CDR2 is SYDVKM. The authors produced cDNA by 5'RACE using 10-nucleotide random UMIs. TCRdb used MiXCR to reprocess the 5' RACE reads, holding one entry per CDR3 protein. Of roughly 80,000 distinct CDR3 sequences listed, roughly 9.9% are singletons. Sequenced material: PBMCs. The receptor comes from a man aged 50-59 years in good health. The genes are TRBV28 and TRBJ1-4, with 8 bases matching TRBD1. As DNA, the CDR3 is TGTGCCAGCAGTGACGACAGGGGCAATGAAAAACTGTTTTTT. It codes for CASSDDRGNEKLFF.